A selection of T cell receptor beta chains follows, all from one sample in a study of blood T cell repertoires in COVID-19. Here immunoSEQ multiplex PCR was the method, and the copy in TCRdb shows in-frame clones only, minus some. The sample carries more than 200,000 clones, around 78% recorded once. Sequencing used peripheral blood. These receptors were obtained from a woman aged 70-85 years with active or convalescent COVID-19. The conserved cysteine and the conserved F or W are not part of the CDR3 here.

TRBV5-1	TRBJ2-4	ASSLGNTEDIQY
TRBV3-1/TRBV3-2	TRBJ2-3	ASSQLIEVSTDTQY
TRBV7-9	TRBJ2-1	APSAAFSYNEQF
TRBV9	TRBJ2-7	ASSVSGGGLGSYEQY
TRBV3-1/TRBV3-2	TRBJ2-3	ASSPDWARTQY
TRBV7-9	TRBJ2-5	ASSLGLAEETQY
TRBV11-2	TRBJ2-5	ASSLTASGPFETQY
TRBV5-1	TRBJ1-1	ASSLAAGGGTEAF
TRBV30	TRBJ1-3	AWSVKGIGNTIY
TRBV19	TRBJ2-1	ASSIPADEQF
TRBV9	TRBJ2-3	ASSLTTDTQY
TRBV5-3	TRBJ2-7	ARSRDRAGEQY
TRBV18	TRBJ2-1	ASSPRDRDIFGGF
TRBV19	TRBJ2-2	ASRGHRNTGELF
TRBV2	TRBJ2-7	ASSVQGSPYEQY
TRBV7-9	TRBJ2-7	ASSLGASDYEQY
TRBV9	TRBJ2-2	ASSVASLAGELF
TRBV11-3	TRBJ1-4	ASSFLQAATNEKLF
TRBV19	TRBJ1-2	ASSMAVGGGGYT
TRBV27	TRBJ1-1	ASKPRREGTEAF
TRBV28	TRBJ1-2	ASSSMGRPYT
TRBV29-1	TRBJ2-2	SVTGLAGGGGELF
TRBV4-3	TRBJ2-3	ASSRTSSEDTQY
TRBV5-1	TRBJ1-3	AARGFRDCAISGNTIY
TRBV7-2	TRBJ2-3	ASTYTGLSTDTQY
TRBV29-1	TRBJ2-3	SGVVVETSRIPSTDTQY
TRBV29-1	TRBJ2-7	SGSDRVGDEQY
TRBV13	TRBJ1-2	ASRLTGLGNYGYT
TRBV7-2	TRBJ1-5	ASSLAGTGFDQPQH